This paragraph covers one T cell receptor beta chain sequence. This clone has only one observation. This receptor's antigen is unknown. No much larger clonotype is one base removed from it; base qualities were not supplied. Blood samples were obtained from patients with leukemic cutaneous T cell lymphoma (Sezary syndrome) who were treated at a US cutaneous lymphoma program. Ficoll centrifugation was used to isolate peripheral blood mononuclear cells from the blood of patients. According to the germline V gene (reference sequence), CDR1 reads SEHNR and CDR2 reads FQNEAQ. The CDR3 runs 12 amino acids, cysteine and phenylalanine included. Of the read, only the CDR3 DNA is kept; its 36 bases are in frame from base 1. V has 1 base trimmed and J has 12 bases trimmed; junction bases matching no gene number 3. Genomic DNA was extracted with the QIAamp DNA Mini kit and profiled by immunoSEQ using roughly 95-450 ng of DNA template. Held by TCRdb, this immuneACCESS table contains in-frame sequences only and omits some clones. Under half of the omission traces to an unresolved V gene where checked; the cause of the rest is unknown. Recorded for this sample are approximately 2,000 clones; about 81% of them occurred a single time. The ten largest make up around 50% of the sample.

This sample is drawn from a study of IL-32 and malignant T cell survival in cutaneous lymphoma listed by TCRdb under 2021. Study-wide context: High-throughput TCR sequencing was used to test whether the TCR Vbeta+ T cells that survived in IL-32 cultures belonged to the malignant clone rather than being benign T cells with the same Vbeta. Two CTCL donors were studied by high-throughput TCR sequencing, confirming IL-32beta supported malignant T cell survival in vitro.

Study-wide findings and limitations: Malignant T cell survival in vitro appeared to be supported by IL-32beta through the induction of large CD14+ antigen-presenting cells that reduced apoptosis. TCR sequencing showed that malignant T cell TCRs persisted after in vitro culture with IL-32beta. The exact culture duration for the TCR-sequenced samples was not stated in the methods. The kinetics of enhanced malignant T cell survival in culture differed somewhat between CTCL blood donors.

This material consisted of blood, taken on day 0. The TCR was taken from a human donor with cutaneous T cell lymphoma. The chain is encoded by TRBV7-9 joined to TRBJ2-7; TRBD1 fits 10 bases in the junction. CDR3 protein: CASSLGGQGRYF. Read as DNA, the sequence is TGTGCCAGCAGCTTAGGGGGACAGGGGCGGTACTTC.